This T cell receptor beta chain was captured in a study of CD8+ T cells in alopecia areata. Overall study context: Tofacitinib therapy took 6 to 18 months; 6 months off drug came after. Study-wide results and limits: Significant decreases in scalp clonality and expanded CD8+ clones followed tofacitinib treatment.

Isolated RNA was reverse transcribed into cDNA used as the sequencing template. Generated by immunoSEQ multiplex PCR, the TCRdb table keeps only in-frame clones and is missing some. The table has fewer than 110,000 clones, approximately 63% seen once; the top ten hold about 15%. CDR3 length equals 14 residues. Germline CDR1 reads MNHEY; CDR2 reads SMNVEV (reference sequence). The V gene lost 1 base and the J gene lost 6 bases, with 11 bases spanning the gap. Remarks on this clone: Its antigen is not identified.

As to treatment: oral pan-JAK inhibitor, 5-10 mg twice daily. The material was CD8+ T cells sorted from blood, obtained between weeks 55 and 65, from a patient treated with tofacitinib. This TCR came from a human donor with alopecia areata. J is TRBJ2-3 and V is TRBV27, with D hard to call. The CDR3 here is CASSLLLDMDTQYF. The CDR3 DNA is TGTGCCAGCAGTTTATTACTCGATATGGATACGCAGTATTTT.